The sequence of this T cell receptor (beta chain) was determined in a study of shared clonotypes between healthy human individuals. Looking at the study overall: A couple of women and a few men aged 18 to 49 made up the donors. Researchers assigned three CD4 naive, three CD4 memory, two CD8 naive and one CD8 memory plate to each donor. Study results and limitations: All-four-donor shared clonotypes had higher generation probabilities than non-shared clonotypes did.

Germline-derived CDR1 and CDR2 are SGDLS and YYNGEE. V lost 0 bases, J lost 1 base, and 15 bases lay in between. The CDR3 loop spans 17 amino acids. The data were produced by immunoSEQ multiplex PCR, yet TCRdb's version contains in-frame clones alone and is incomplete. The table records a few million clones, nearly 97% of them present only once. Comment on this clone: Antigen unknown.

The clonotype originates from a man younger than 30 in good health. The material sequenced was naive CD4+ T cells sorted from blood. Subset noted: CD45RA+ positively selected. The rearrangement links TRBV9 to TRBJ2-3; D gene ambiguous. DNA for the CDR3: TGTGCCAGCAGCGTAGAAGGCATGAAGTGGGGCACAGATACGCAGTATTTT. Translating gives CASSVEGMKWGTDTQYF.